This T cell receptor beta chain came from a study of shared clonotypes between healthy human individuals. The study's findings and limits: Only blood samples were collected, and tissue repertoires likely differ. There were few donors, and this limited the genetic and exposure-history diversity represented.

Healthy adults negative for HIV, lacking recent acute infections or vaccinations, served as donors. This clone was observed at least ten times. The target antigen is unknown. At the DNA level, this CDR3 is encoded by other sequences in the same sample as well. The CDR3 extends over 15 amino acids. The germline gives CDR1 GTSNPN, CDR2 SVGIG (reference sequence). V trimming: 5 bases; J trimming: 8 bases; junction bases outside the gene matches: 14. DNA input for the unsorted PBMC replicate PCRs was approximately 300 ng, approximately 29,000 T cell genomes. The data were produced by immunoSEQ multiplex PCR, yet TCRdb's version contains in-frame clones alone and is incomplete. This sample carries 450,000 to 500,000 clones, approximately 84% of them seen once, and the ten largest clones take more than 9.5%.

The sequence derives from a woman between 40 and 50 years old in good health. Some clones in this sample may be carry-over from other donors' samples. Material: PBMCs. This chain uses TRBV30 with TRBJ1-4; 7 bases map to TRBD1. The CDR3 reads CAWGPQTGLREKLFF. The CDR3 region has the DNA TGTGCCTGGGGCCCCCAGACAGGGCTTAGGGAAAAACTGTTTTTT.